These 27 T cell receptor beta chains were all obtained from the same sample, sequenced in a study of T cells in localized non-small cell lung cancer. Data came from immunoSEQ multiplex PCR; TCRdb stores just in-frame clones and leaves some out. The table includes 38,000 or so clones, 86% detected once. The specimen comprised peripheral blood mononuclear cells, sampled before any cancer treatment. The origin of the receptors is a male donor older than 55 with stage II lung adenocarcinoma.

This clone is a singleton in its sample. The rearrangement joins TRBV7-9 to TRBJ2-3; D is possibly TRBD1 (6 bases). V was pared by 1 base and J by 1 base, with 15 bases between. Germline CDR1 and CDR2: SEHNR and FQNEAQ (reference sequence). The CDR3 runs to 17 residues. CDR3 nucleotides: TGTGCCAGCAGCTTAGGGAGGACAGCATTACGCACAGATACGCAGTATTTT. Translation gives CASSLGRTALRTDTQYF.

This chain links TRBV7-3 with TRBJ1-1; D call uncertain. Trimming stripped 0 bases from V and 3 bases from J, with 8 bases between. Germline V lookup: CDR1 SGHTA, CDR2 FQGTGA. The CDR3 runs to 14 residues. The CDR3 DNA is TGTGCCAGCAGCTTAACGGGCGGGGACACTGAAGCTTTCTTT. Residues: CASSLTGGDTEAFF.

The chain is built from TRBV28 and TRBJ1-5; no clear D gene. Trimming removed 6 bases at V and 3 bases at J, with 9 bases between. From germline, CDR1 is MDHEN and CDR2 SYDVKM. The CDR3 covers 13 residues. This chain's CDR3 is CASSHLDNQPQHF. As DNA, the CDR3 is TGTGCCAGCAGCCATCTAGACAATCAGCCCCAGCATTTT.

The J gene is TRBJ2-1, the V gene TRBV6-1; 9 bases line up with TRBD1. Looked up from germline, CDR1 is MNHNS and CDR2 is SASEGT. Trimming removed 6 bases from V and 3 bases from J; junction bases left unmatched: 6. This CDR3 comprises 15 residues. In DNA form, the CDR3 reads TGTGCCAGCAGGTTACAGGGGGCCAACTACAATGAGCAGTTCTTC. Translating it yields CASRLQGANYNEQFF.

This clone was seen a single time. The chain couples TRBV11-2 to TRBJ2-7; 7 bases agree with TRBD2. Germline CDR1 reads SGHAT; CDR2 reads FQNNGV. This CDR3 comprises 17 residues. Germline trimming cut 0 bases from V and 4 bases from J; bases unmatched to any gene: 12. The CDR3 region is CASSLDRVGGPWYEQYF. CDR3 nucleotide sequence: TGTGCCAGCAGCTTAGATCGGGTGGGAGGGCCGTGGTACGAGCAGTACTTC.

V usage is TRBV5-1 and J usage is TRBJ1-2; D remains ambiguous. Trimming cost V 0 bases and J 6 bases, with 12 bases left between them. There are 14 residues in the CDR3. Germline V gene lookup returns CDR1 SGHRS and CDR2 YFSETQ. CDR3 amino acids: CASSLGETPDGYTF. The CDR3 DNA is TGCGCCAGCAGCTTGGGGGAAACCCCAGATGGCTACACCTTC.

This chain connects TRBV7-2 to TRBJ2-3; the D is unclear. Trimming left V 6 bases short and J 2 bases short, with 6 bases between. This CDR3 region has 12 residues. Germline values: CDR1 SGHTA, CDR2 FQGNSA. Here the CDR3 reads CASRLVTDTQYF. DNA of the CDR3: TGTGCCAGCAGGCTGGTCACAGATACGCAGTATTTT.

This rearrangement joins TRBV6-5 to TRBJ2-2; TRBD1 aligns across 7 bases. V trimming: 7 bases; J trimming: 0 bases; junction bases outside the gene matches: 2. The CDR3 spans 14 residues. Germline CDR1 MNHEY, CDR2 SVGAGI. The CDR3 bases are TGTGCCAGCAAAAGGGGGCCGAACACCGGGGAGCTGTTTTTT. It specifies CASKRGPNTGELFF.

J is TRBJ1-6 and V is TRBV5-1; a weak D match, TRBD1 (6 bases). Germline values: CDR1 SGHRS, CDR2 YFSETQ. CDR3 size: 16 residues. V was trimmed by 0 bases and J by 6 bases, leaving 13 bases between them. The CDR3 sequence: CASSLEFPGANSPLHF. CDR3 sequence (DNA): TGCGCCAGCAGCTTGGAATTCCCAGGGGCTAATTCACCCCTCCACTTT.

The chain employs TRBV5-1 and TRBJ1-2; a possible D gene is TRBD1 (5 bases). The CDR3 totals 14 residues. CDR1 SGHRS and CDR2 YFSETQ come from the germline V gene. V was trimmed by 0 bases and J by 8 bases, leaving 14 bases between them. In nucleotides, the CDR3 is TGCGCCAGCAGCTTGGCGGTGGGGGAAAGGGGCTACACCTTC. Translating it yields CASSLAVGERGYTF. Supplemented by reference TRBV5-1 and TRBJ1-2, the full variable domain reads KAGVTQTPRYLIKTRGQQVTLSCSPISGHRSVSWYQQTPGQGLQFLFEYFSETQRNKGNFPGRFSGRQFSNSRSEMNVSTLELGDSALYLCASSLAVGERGYTFGSGTRLTVV.

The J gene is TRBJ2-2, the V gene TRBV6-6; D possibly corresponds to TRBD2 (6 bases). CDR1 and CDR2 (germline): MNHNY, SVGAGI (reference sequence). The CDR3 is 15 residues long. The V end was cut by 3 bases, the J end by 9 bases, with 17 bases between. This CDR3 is CASSYLRELARELFF. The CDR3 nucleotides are TGTGCCAGCAGTTATCTCCGGGAGCTAGCAAGGGAGCTGTTTTTT.

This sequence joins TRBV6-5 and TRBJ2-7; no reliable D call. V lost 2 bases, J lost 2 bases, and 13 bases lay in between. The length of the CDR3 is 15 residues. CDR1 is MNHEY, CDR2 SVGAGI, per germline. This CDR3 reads CASSYVAAPPYEQYF. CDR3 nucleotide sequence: TGTGCCAGCAGTTACGTGGCAGCCCCCCCCTACGAGCAGTACTTC.

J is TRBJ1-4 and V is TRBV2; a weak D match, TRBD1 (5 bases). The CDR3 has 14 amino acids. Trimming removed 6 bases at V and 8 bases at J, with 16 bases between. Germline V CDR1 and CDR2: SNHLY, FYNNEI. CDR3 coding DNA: TGTGCCAGCAGCGGAGTGGGGGTGGGAGAAAAACTGTTTTTT. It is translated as CASSGVGVGEKLFF.

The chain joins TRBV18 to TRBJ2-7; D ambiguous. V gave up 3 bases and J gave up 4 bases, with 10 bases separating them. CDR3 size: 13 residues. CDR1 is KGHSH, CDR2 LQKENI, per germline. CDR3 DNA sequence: TGTGCCAGCTCACCGCGGTTTAAATACGAGCAGTACTTC. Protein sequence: CASSPRFKYEQYF.

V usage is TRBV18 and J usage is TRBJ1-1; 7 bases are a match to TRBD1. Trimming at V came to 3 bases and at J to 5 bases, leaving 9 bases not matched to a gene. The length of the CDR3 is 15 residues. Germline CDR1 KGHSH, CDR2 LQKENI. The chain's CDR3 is CASSPPNPGQTEAFF. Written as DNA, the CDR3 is TGTGCCAGCTCACCGCCTAATCCGGGACAGACTGAAGCTTTCTTT.

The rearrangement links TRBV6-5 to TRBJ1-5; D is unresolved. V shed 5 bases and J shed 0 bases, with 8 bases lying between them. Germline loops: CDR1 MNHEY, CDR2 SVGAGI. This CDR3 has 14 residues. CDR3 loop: CASSEDYSNQPQHF. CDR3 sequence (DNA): TGTGCCAGCAGTGAGGATTATAGCAATCAGCCCCAGCATTTT.

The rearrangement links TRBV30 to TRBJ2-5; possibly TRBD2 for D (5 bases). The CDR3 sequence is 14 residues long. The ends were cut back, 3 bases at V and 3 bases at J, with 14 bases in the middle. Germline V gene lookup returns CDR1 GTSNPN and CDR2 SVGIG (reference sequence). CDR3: CAWREKDFKETQYF. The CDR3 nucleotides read TGTGCCTGGAGAGAAAAGGACTTCAAAGAGACCCAGTACTTC.

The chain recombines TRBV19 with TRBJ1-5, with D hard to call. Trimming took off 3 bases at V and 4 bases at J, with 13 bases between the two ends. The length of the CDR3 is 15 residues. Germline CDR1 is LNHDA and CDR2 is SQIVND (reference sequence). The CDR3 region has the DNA TGTGCCAGTAGTATTAAAGGGTTGGATAATCAGCCCCAGCATTTT. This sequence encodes CASSIKGLDNQPQHF. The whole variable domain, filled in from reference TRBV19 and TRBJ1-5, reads DGGITQSPKYLFRKEGQNVTLSCEQNLNHDAMYWYRQDPGQGLRLIYYSQIVNDFQKGDIAEGYSVSREKKESFPLTVTSAQKNPTAFYLCASSIKGLDNQPQHFGDGTRLSIL.

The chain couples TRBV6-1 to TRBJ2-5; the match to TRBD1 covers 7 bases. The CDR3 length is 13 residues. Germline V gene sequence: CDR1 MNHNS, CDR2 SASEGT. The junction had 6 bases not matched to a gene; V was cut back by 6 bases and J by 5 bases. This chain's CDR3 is CASREQGLETQYF. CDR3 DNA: TGTGCCAGCAGGGAACAGGGGTTGGAGACCCAGTACTTC.

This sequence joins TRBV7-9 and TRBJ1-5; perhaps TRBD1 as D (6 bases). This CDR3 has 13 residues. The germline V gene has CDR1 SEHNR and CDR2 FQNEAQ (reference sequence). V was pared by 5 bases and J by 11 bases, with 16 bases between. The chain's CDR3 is CASSPMAGATQHF. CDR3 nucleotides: TGTGCCAGCAGCCCTATGGCGGGGGCGACCCAGCATTTT.

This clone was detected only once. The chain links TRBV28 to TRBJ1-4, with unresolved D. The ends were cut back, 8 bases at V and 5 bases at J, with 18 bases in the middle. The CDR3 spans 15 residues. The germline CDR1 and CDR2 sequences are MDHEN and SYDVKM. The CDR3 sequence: CASSPPNRENEKLFF. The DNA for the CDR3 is TGTGCCAGCTCCCCCCCCAACAGAGAAAATGAAAAACTGTTTTTT.

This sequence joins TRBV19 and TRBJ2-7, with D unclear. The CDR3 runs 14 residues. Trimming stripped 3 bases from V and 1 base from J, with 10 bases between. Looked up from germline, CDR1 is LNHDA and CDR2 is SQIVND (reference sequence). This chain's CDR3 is CASSMVGPSYEQYF. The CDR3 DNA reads TGTGCCAGTAGTATGGTAGGGCCTTCCTACGAGCAGTACTTC.

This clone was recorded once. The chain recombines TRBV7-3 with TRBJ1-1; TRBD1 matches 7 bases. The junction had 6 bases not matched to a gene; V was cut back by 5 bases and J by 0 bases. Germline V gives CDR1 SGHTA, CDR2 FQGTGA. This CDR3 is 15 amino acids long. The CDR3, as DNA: TGTGCCAGCAGCCCGGGACAGATTATGAACACTGAAGCTTTCTTT. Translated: CASSPGQIMNTEAFF.

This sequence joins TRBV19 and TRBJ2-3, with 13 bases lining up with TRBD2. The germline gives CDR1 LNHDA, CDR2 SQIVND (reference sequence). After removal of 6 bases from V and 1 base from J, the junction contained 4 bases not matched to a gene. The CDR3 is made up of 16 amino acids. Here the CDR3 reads CASRGLAGWGTDTQYF. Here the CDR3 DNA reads TGTGCCAGTAGGGGACTAGCGGGATGGGGCACAGATACGCAGTATTTT.

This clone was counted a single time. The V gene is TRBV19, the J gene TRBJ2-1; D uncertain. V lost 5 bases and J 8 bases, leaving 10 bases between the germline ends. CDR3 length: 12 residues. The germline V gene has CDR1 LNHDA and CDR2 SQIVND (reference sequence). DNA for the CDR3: TGTGCCAGTAGTCCCGGGTACGATGAGCAGTTCTTC. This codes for CASSPGYDEQFF.

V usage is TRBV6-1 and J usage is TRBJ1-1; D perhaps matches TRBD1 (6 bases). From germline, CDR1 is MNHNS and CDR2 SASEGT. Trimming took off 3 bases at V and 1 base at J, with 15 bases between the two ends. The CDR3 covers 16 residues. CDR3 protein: CASSDPTGFGNTEAFF. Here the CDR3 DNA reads TGTGCCAGCAGTGACCCGACAGGCTTCGGGAACACTGAAGCTTTCTTT.

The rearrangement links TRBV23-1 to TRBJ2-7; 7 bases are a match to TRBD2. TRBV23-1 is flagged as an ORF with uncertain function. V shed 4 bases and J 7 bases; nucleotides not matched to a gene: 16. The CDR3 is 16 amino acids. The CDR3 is CASSRIDGGNSVEQYF. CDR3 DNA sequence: TGCGCCAGCAGTCGCATTGACGGGGGGAATTCGGTGGAGCAGTACTTC.